This T cell receptor (beta chain) stems from a study of a mutant IDH1 vaccine in newly diagnosed glioma (dated by TCRdb to the early 2020s). Study-level background: Across visits V03 through V10, patients got a total of eight vaccinations, given in weeks 1, 3, 5, 7, 11, 15, 19 and 23. Vaccination began 4-6 weeks after radiotherapy alone, or alongside temozolomide cycles in the chemotherapy-containing groups. Of the 32 patients who were treated, about 62% were male and 37.5% were female, and the mean age was around 43 years. Prior to enrollment, patients had been given standard therapy consisting of radiotherapy alone, temozolomide alone, or radiochemotherapy with temozolomide, with the combination given to most patients. Six visits were used for peripheral blood collection: V03 (baseline), V05, V07, V10, V12 and V13. Longitudinal TCRB deep sequencing was done for 25 treated patients, wherever samples were available for exploratory analyses. What the work shows at the level of the full study, not this receptor alone: Pseudoprogression appeared unrelated to alterations in the top peripheral T cell clonotypes detected by TCRB sequencing. It was noted by the authors that analyses of patient blood samples could not be reproduced owing to sample limitations. Vaccine-induced immune responses across multiple MHC alleles were detected in around 92% of patients. PBMC samples for TCRB deep sequencing were selected based on availability.

The sample's time point label, in plain terms: week 23, last vaccination. Each vaccine dose was 300 ug of a 20-mer mutant IDH1 peptide in Montanide, given subcutaneously with topical imiquimod. All donors had newly diagnosed IDH1-mutant astrocytomas of WHO grade 3 or 4 that showed loss of nuclear ATRX. The samples were drawn from NOA16, a multicentre, single-arm, open-label phase I trial in Germany that tested a mutant IDH1 peptide vaccine in humans for the first time. Genomic DNA for TCRB sequencing was extracted from EDTA blood using the DNeasy Blood and Tissue Kit. To note about this clone: It has no known antigen specificity. There are no base qualities to consult, and no much larger clone falls within one base.

The CDR3 runs 13 amino acids, cysteine and phenylalanine included. Solely the CDR3 DNA is kept, with 39 bases framed from the first base. CDR1 and CDR2 were assigned from the germline V gene as SNHLY and FYNNEI. Compared with germline, V lacks 11 bases and J lacks 2 bases; bases without a gene match: 5. Receptor libraries were prepared by the immunoSEQ multiplex PCR assay. Rearranged TCR beta chain sequences were amplified using the hsTCRB Kit according to the manufacturer's protocol. Sequencing of TCRB libraries was carried out on an Illumina MiSeq. The published analysis was carried out like this. The proprietary platform of the kit vendor was used for demultiplexing, trimming and gene mapping. Entries here come from immuneACCESS through TCRdb and include only in-frame sequences with V and J called. Some clones fail to appear in such tables; in the studies checked, an unresolved V gene covers under half of the shortfall, and the cause of the remainder is unknown. From that table come the V and J calls and clone size; the DNA was used to work out D and trimming. This sample holds roughly 60,000 clones; 85% were observed only once. The ten largest make up approximately 3.7% of the sample.

This clonotype was sampled from a man aged 30 to 39 with glioma. The chain employs TRBV2 and TRBJ1-4; 7 bases in the middle match TRBD1. The sequencing used PBMCs, collected from a glioma patient whose treatment included an IDH1 peptide vaccine. CDR3 region: CASGGQTNEKLFF. The nucleotide sequence is TGTGCCTCCGGGGGACAGACTAATGAAAAACTGTTTTTT.